The next 9 T cell receptor beta chains were all read from a single sample in a study of T cell repertoires and HLA-DP antigens. Using immunoSEQ multiplex PCR, the repertoire was profiled, and TCRdb retains in-frame clones only, with some absent. Here the sample spans about 89,000 clones, 86% being singletons. Antigens for these TCRs are unknown. The specimen was CD4+ T cells from PBMCs. These receptors were obtained from a man aged 45 to 65 in good health and CMV-seronegative.

V and J are TRBV7-2 and TRBJ1-2, with TRBD1 identical over 10 bases. J was trimmed by 2 bases and V by 2 bases; bases with no gene match: 5. Germline V lookup: CDR1 SGHTA, CDR2 FQGNSA. This CDR3 is built from 16 residues. This chain's CDR3 is CASSLTTGGINYGYTF. CDR3 nucleotides: TGTGCCAGCAGCTTAACGACAGGGGGCATAAACTATGGCTACACCTTC.

V usage is TRBV13 and J usage is TRBJ2-7; 14 bases match TRBD2. The trim removed 4 bases at V and 5 bases at J, leaving 7 bases unmatched. This CDR3 is 16 amino acids long. Germline V CDR1 and CDR2: PRHDT, FYEKMQ (reference sequence). As DNA, the CDR3 is TGTGCCAGCAGCTCCCGGACTAGCGGGAGGTTCCACGAGCAGTACTTC. Amino acids: CASSSRTSGRFHEQYF. Based on the CDR3 plus reference TRBV13 and TRBJ2-7, the full variable domain is AAGVIQSPRHLIKEKRETATLKCYPIPRHDTVYWYQQGPGQDPQFLISFYEKMQSDKGSIPDRFSAQQFSDYHSELNMSSLELGDSALYFCASSSRTSGRFHEQYFGPGTRLTVT.

The chain joins TRBV7-9 to TRBJ2-1; tentatively, D is TRBD1 (6 bases). V lost 7 bases and J 8 bases, leaving 15 bases between the germline ends. The CDR3 extends over 13 amino acids. Germline V gene lookup returns CDR1 SEHNR and CDR2 FQNEAQ (reference sequence). The CDR3 coding sequence is TGTGCCAGCACCACGAGGGGGTACGATGAGCAGTTCTTC. Translation gives CASTTRGYDEQFF.

This clone occurred a few times. The CDR3 reads CSARVDTQYF. The CDR3 nucleotides read TGCAGTGCTAGGGTAGATACGCAGTATTTT. The chain employs TRBV20-1 and TRBJ2-3; no firm D call. V was trimmed by 3 bases and J by 5 bases, leaving 3 bases between them. Germline assignment: CDR1 DFQATT and CDR2 SNEGSKA (reference sequence). The length of the CDR3 is 10 residues.

This chain uses TRBV5-1 with TRBJ2-5, with a possible D match to TRBD2 (5 bases). Germline-derived CDR1 and CDR2 are SGHRS and YFSETQ. Trimming shortened V by 4 bases and J by 3 bases, and 16 bases separated the two germline ends. The CDR3 extends over 15 amino acids. The DNA of the CDR3 is TGCGCCAGCAGCGCCTTACCCGGACTGGAAGAGACCCAGTACTTC. Translating gives CASSALPGLEETQYF.

The chain uses TRBV6-1 and TRBJ1-1; D possibly corresponds to TRBD1 (6 bases). CDR1 is MNHNS and CDR2 is SASEGT in the germline V gene. The germline V and J ends were trimmed by 9 bases and 3 bases, with 14 bases remaining between them. CDR3 size: 13 residues. In DNA form, the CDR3 reads TGTGCCAGTACCACAGGGTCCTACACTGAAGCTTTCTTT. As protein: CASTTGSYTEAFF.

The rearrangement joins TRBV6-5 to TRBJ2-7; D is possibly TRBD2 (5 bases). The germline CDR1 and CDR2 sequences are MNHEY and SVGAGI. V was shortened by 5 bases and J by 9 bases, with 11 bases between the two germline ends. The length of the CDR3 is 11 residues. In DNA, the CDR3 is TGTGCCAGCAGTGAGGGCCGGGGGCAGTACTTC. Its protein product is CASSEGRGQYF.

V gene TRBV2 combines with J gene TRBJ1-2; 10 nucleotides line up with TRBD1. The CDR3 spans 13 residues. Germline V gene data show CDR1 as SNHLY and CDR2 as FYNNEI. The ends lost 5 bases at V and 8 bases at J; junction bases unmatched: 5. The CDR3 DNA reads TGTGCCAGCAGTAGGACAGGGGGAGAGGGCTACACCTTC. It translates to CASSRTGGEGYTF.

As DNA, the CDR3 is TGTGCCAGCAGTTCCCTCCGGACTAGTTGGTACGAGCAGTACTTC. This sequence encodes CASSSLRTSWYEQYF. The V gene is TRBV27, the J gene TRBJ2-7; 7 bases align to TRBD2. V trimming: 4 bases; J trimming: 4 bases; junction bases outside the gene matches: 10. Germline V gives CDR1 MNHEY, CDR2 SMNVEV (reference sequence). CDR3 length: 15 residues.